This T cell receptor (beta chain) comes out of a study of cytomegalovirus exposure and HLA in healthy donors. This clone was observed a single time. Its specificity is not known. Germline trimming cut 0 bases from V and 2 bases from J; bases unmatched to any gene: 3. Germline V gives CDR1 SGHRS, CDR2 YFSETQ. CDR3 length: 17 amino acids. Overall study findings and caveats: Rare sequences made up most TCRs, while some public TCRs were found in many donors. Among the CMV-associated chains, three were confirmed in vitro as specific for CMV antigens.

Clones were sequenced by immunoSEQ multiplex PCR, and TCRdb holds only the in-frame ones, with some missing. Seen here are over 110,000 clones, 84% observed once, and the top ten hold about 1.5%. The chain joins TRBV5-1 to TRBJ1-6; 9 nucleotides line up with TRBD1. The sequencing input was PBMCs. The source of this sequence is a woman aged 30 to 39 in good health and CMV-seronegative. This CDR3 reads CASSLERQGAYNSPLHF. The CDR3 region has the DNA TGCGCCAGCAGCTTGGAAAGACAGGGGGCCTATAATTCACCCCTCCACTTT.